The source of this TCR beta chain is a study of cytomegalovirus exposure and HLA in healthy donors. Turning to this clone: No antigen is known for it.

The CDR3 consists of 17 residues. The germline gives CDR1 SGHRS, CDR2 YFSETQ. With 0 bases clipped from V and 6 bases from J, the junction kept 10 bases outside the gene matches. Primers: 60 Vbeta forward and 13 Jbeta reverse. The data were produced by immunoSEQ multiplex PCR, yet TCRdb's version contains in-frame clones alone and is incomplete. The data show some 110,000 clones, around 74% seen once. Study-wide findings and caveats: Per a later analysis, HLA-associated TCR beta chains showed more clonal expansion than other, equally common TCR beta chains. Analyses of presence/absence relied on an assumption of roughly uniform sequencing depth across donors. Some V segments (TRBV6-2 and TRBV6-3 among them) were excluded as indistinguishable.

This TCR was sampled from a woman aged 45-65 years in good health and CMV-seropositive. The sequenced material came from PBMCs. The chain joins TRBV5-1 to TRBJ2-1; 9 nucleotides align to TRBD2. The CDR3: CASSLVPAGGPSNEQFF. The DNA of the CDR3 is TGCGCCAGCAGCTTGGTACCGGCGGGGGGGCCGAGCAATGAGCAGTTCTTC.